The next 12 T cell receptor beta chains were all read from a single sample in a study of CD8+ T cells in alopecia areata. Isolated RNA was reverse transcribed into cDNA used as the sequencing template. Using immunoSEQ multiplex PCR, the repertoire was profiled, and TCRdb retains in-frame clones only, with some absent. Among over 100,000 clones listed, 53% were seen once. As to treatment: oral pan-JAK inhibitor, 5-10 mg twice daily. The starting material was CD4+ T cells sorted from blood, obtained at week 4, from a patient treated with tofacitinib. The receptors were gathered from a human donor with alopecia areata.

The chain couples TRBV2 to TRBJ1-2, with a weak D call TRBD1 (5 bases). Trimming shortened V by 7 bases and J by 1 base, and 13 bases separated the two germline ends. The germline gives CDR1 SNHLY, CDR2 FYNNEI. The CDR3 loop spans 14 amino acids. The CDR3 is CASNPAGLNYGYTF. As DNA, the CDR3 is TGTGCCAGCAACCCGGCAGGGCTTAACTATGGCTACACCTTC.

The chain links TRBV5-1 to TRBJ2-4; D perhaps matches TRBD1 (6 bases). This CDR3 spans 16 amino acids. Germline CDR1 is SGHRS and CDR2 is YFSETQ. V lost 4 bases and J 2 bases, leaving 16 bases between the germline ends. The CDR3 nucleotides are TGCGCCAGCAGCCCACCACTACAGGGAACCAAAAACATTCAGTACTTC. Translation: CASSPPLQGTKNIQYF. The full variable domain, completed using reference TRBV5-1 and TRBJ2-4, is KAGVTQTPRYLIKTRGQQVTLSCSPISGHRSVSWYQQTPGQGLQFLFEYFSETQRNKGNFPGRFSGRQFSNSRSEMNVSTLELGDSALYLCASSPPLQGTKNIQYFGAGTRLSVL.

The chain recombines TRBV30 with TRBJ2-3; a weak D match, TRBD2 (5 bases). CDR1 and CDR2 from the germline V gene are GTSNPN and SVGIG (reference sequence). CDR3 size: 13 residues. The V and J ends lost 2 bases and 1 base respectively, with 7 bases between them. CDR3 nucleotides: TGTGCCTGGAGTTACGGGGGCACAGATACGCAGTATTTT. Encoded protein: CAWSYGGTDTQYF.

In DNA form, the CDR3 reads TGTGCCAGCAGCTTATTGCTAGCGGGATCTAGTGAGCAGTTCTTC. It yields the protein CASSLLLAGSSEQFF. The chain recombines TRBV11-2 with TRBJ2-1; 9 positions agree with TRBD2. The CDR3 is made up of 15 amino acids. Trimming took 2 bases from V and 9 from J; bases not matched to a gene: 8. Germline V gene data show CDR1 as SGHAT and CDR2 as FQNNGV. The full variable domain, in which reference TRBV11-2 and TRBJ2-1 provide the parts outside the CDR3, is EAGVAQSPRYKIIEKRQSVAFWCNPISGHATLYWYQQILGQGPKLLIQFQNNGVVDDSQLPKDRFSAERLKGVDSTLKIQPAKLEDSAVYLCASSLLLAGSSEQFFGPGTRLTVL.

For this clone: This sample includes further DNA sequences coding for the same CDR3. This chain links TRBV5-1 with TRBJ2-3; D call uncertain. CDR3 length: 11 amino acids. V was pared by 0 bases and J by 6 bases, with 2 bases between. The V gene's germline CDR1 is SGHRS and CDR2 YFSETQ. In nucleotides, the CDR3 is TGCGCCAGCAGCTTGGCCGATACGCAGTATTTT. This encodes CASSLADTQYF. Drawing the rest from reference TRBV5-1 and TRBJ2-3, the complete variable domain is KAGVTQTPRYLIKTRGQQVTLSCSPISGHRSVSWYQQTPGQGLQFLFEYFSETQRNKGNFPGRFSGRQFSNSRSEMNVSTLELGDSALYLCASSLADTQYFGPGTRLTVL.

The chain combines TRBV5-1 with TRBJ2-7; D is perhaps TRBD1 (6 bases). The CDR3 totals 13 residues. Germline assignment: CDR1 SGHRS and CDR2 YFSETQ. With 4 bases removed from V and 2 bases from J, the gap between germline ends came to 10 bases. The CDR3 loop reads CASSRDTAYEQYF. The CDR3 DNA reads as TGCGCCAGCAGCCGGGACACCGCCTACGAGCAGTACTTC.

The chain has TRBV7-3 and TRBJ2-5, with 9 nucleotides matching TRBD2. CDR3 length: 14 amino acids. Germline loops: CDR1 SGHTA, CDR2 FQGTGA. V shed 6 bases, J shed 3 bases, and the junction held 5 bases outside the gene matches. DNA of the CDR3: TGTGCCAGCAGTTCGACTAGCGGCGAAGAGACCCAGTACTTC. This translates into CASSSTSGEETQYF.

This clone has just a few counts. The chain links TRBV6-1 to TRBJ2-3; D remains unclear. Germline V lookup: CDR1 MNHNS, CDR2 SASEGT. V was shortened by 5 bases and J by 0 bases, with 6 bases between the two germline ends. The length of the CDR3 is 13 residues. CDR3 sequence: CASSYRSTDTQYF. CDR3 bases: TGTGCCAGCAGTTATCGCAGCACAGATACGCAGTATTTT.

This chain links TRBV29-1 with TRBJ2-7; D unclear. The CDR3 sequence is 12 residues long. The germline CDR1 and CDR2 sequences are SQVTM and ANQGSEA. The V and J ends lost 6 bases and 7 bases respectively, with 16 bases between them. The CDR3, as DNA: TGCAGCGTGCTGACGGTGACCTTGGAGCAGTACTTC. Protein: CSVLTVTLEQYF.

The gene calls are TRBV5-1 and TRBJ2-1, with D tentatively TRBD2 (6 bases). The CDR3 totals 13 residues. CDR1 and CDR2 from the germline V gene are SGHRS and YFSETQ. Trimming cost V 2 bases and J 10 bases, with 13 bases left between them. This chain's CDR3 is CASSFDRGREQFF. The CDR3 coding sequence is TGCGCCAGCAGCTTTGATAGAGGGAGGGAGCAGTTCTTC.

This clone was observed a handful of times. The chain links TRBV7-3 to TRBJ1-1; D is perhaps TRBD1 (6 bases). The germline V gene encodes CDR1 SGHTA and CDR2 FQGTGA. This CDR3 spans 15 amino acids. Trimming pared 5 bases from V and 4 bases from J, leaving 17 bases between. CDR3 nucleotide sequence: TGTGCCAGCAGCCCATCGACAGGCTGGGGCACTGAAGCTTTCTTT. Translation gives CASSPSTGWGTEAFF.

A few counts support this clone. The chain recombines TRBV7-9 with TRBJ2-7, with 8 nucleotides matching TRBD2. The CDR3 spans 15 residues. Germline CDR1 SEHNR, CDR2 FQNEAQ (reference sequence). J lost 4 bases, V lost 5 bases, and 10 bases had no gene match. CDR3 region: CASSLQYGRVYEQYF. The CDR3 DNA is TGTGCCAGCAGCCTCCAATACGGGAGGGTTTACGAGCAGTACTTC.